The present entry profiles one T cell receptor (beta chain) with its context. The antigen it binds to is not known. Base qualities are not at hand, and no much larger clone is one base apart. Each collaborating institution followed its own protocols to collect whole blood in K2EDTA tubes. Collaborator samples were shipped for TCRbeta analysis as frozen whole blood, isolated PBMCs, or DNA extracted from either sample type. The data were taken from a study of blood T cell repertoires in COVID-19 (dated by TCRdb to 2019 to 2021). For context, the study as a whole: Samples from collaborators originated in the United States, Italy and Spain and spanned both the acute and convalescent phases of COVID-19. Where available, HLA class I and class II types were obtained from metadata supplied by the sample provider rather than from assay-based typing. Subjects who had been exposed to COVID-19, were actively infected with it, or had recovered from it provided the deeply sampled blood TCRbeta repertoires that made up the dataset. The prospective study material was composed of cDNA or gDNA derived from T cells, B-cell-depleted T cells, or PBMCs. The samples were drawn from two sources: the first 160 participants of the ongoing ImmuneRACE study, and 1,254 subjects contributed by 6 global collaborators. A de-identified subject ID, COVID-19 status, age in years and sex were almost always included in the sample metadata. The repertoires were released in a freely available public database meant as a resource for research on the immune response to SARS-CoV-2. What the study reported, not specific to this receptor: The amount of clinical and demographic metadata varied by source and participant and was provided uncurated.

TCRbeta CDR3 regions were amplified from genomic DNA using the immunoSEQ Assay, a bias-controlled multiplex PCR. The authors processed their data as follows. The number of nucleated cells in each sample was estimated by amplification of reference gene primers within the assay. To quantify the absolute abundance of each unique TCRbeta CDR3 rearrangement, sequence reads were collapsed and filtered. Productive Simpson clonality was computed per sample as the square root of Simpson's diversity index over productive rearrangements. The table was pulled from immuneACCESS by TCRdb, which kept in-frame rearrangements only. Such tables lose some clones; where checked, under half of the loss comes from unresolved V genes, and the rest has no known cause. Clone size and V and J calls were adopted from that table, with D and trimming inferred from the DNA. For this sample the table gives around 180,000 clones, of which 88% were detected only once. The ten largest account for 3.5% to 4.5% of the sample.

Per the germline V gene (reference sequence), SGHNT is the CDR1 and YYREEE is the CDR2. V is cut back by 2 bases and J by 5 bases, with 6 bases in the junction unmatched. Inclusive of the bounding cysteine and phenylalanine, the CDR3 is 15 residues long. The retained sequence is limited to the CDR3, 45 bases, with the frame set at the first base. This clonotype was sampled from a woman aged 25 to 45 with acute or convalescent COVID-19. In this chain, TRBV5-4 is recombined with TRBJ2-1, with 8 central nucleotides matching TRBD2. Sequencing used peripheral blood. The encoded CDR3 is CASSFYREGHNEQFF. In nucleotides, the sequence is TGTGCCAGCAGCTTTTATCGGGAGGGCCACAATGAGCAGTTCTTC.